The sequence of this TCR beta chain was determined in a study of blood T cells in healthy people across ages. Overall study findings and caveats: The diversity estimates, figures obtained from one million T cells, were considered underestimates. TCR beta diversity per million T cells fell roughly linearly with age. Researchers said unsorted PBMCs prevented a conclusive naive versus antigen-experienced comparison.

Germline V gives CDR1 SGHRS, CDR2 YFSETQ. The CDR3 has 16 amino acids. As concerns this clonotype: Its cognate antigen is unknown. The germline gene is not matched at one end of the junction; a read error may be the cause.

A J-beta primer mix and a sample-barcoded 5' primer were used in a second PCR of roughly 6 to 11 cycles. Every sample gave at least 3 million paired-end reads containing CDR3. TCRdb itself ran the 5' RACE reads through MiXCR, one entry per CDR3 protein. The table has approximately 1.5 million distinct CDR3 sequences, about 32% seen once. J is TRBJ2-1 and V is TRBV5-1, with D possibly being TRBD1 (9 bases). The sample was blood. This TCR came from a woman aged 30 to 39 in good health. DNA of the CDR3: TGCACCAGCAGCGGGGGACAGGGAAGCTCCTACAATGAGCAGTTCTTC. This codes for CTSSGGQGSSYNEQFF.